A selection of T cell receptor beta chains follows, all from one sample in a study of T-cell memory formation after mild COVID-19. Via MiXCR, TCRdb re-called the 5' RACE reads, giving one row per CDR3 protein. The repertoire holds around 250,000 distinct CDR3 sequences, with approximately 15% as singletons. The sample consisted of PBMCs or a T cell subset sorted from them (not recorded which). The origin of the receptors is an adult woman who had mild COVID-19 (a few samples of this study predate the infection). Cell type and time point are not known. Each CDR3 is given with its conserved first and last residue. The D gene is left open where the match is weak. A clone size is listed for some rows: how often the clone was seen (once, few, many), or a class if it is expanded.

d_call	j_call	clone_size	v_call	cdr3_aa	cdr3_nt
TRBD2	TRBJ2-3	many	TRBV29-1	CSVVTSGGDYRTDTQYF	TGCAGCGTCGTTACTAGCGGGGGGGACTACCGCACAGATACGCAGTATTTT
.	TRBJ1-6	few	TRBV4-2	CASSQGENSPLHF	TGTGCCAGCAGCCAAGGCGAGAATTCACCCCTCCACTTT
TRBD1	TRBJ2-3	once	TRBV6-1	CASSRDREWQYF	TGTGCCAGCAGTCGAGACAGGGAGTGGCAGTATTTT
.	TRBJ2-1	few	TRBV3-1	CASSQRPAGSGPSRNEQFF	TGTGCCAGCAGCCAACGGCCCGCAGGTTCCGGGCCCTCACGAAATGAGCAGTTCTTC
.	TRBJ1-5	.	TRBV6-6	CASSYGGQGKQPQHF	TGTGCCAGCAGTTACGGGGGGCAGGGTAAGCAGCCCCAGCATTTT
.	TRBJ2-3	.	TRBV6-6	CASSVRLTDTQYF	TGTGCCAGCAGCGTAAGACTGACAGATACGCAGTATTTT
.	TRBJ2-2	.	TRBV21-1	CASNPGGAGSTGELFF	TGTGCCAGCAACCCTGGGGGGGCGGGGAGCACCGGGGAGCTGTTTTTT
TRBD1	TRBJ1-2	.	TRBV15	CATSRDPDRGNGYTF	TGTGCCACCAGCAGAGATCCCGACAGGGGCAATGGCTACACCTTC
TRBD2	TRBJ2-7	.	TRBV6-6	CASRTDSTGLADEQYF	TGTGCCAGCAGGACGGACTCGACGGGACTAGCGGACGAGCAGTACTTC
.	TRBJ1-1	many	TRBV20-1	CSALGGGATEAFF	TGCAGTGCCTTGGGCGGAGGTGCCACTGAAGCTTTCTTT
.	TRBJ2-7	.	TRBV21-1	CASRELAGLLSYEQYF	TGTGCCAGCAGGGAACTAGCGGGCCTACTTTCCTACGAGCAGTACTTC
.	TRBJ2-1	few	TRBV11-2	CASSSTRHEQFF	TGTGCCAGCAGCTCCACTAGACATGAGCAGTTCTTC
TRBD2	TRBJ2-2	few	TRBV5-8	CASSLGLAGVLNTGELFF	TGTGCCAGCAGCTTGGGACTAGCGGGAGTCCTGAACACCGGGGAGCTGTTTTTT
.	TRBJ2-3	.	TRBV12-3/TRBV12-4	CASTTAAGNTDTQYF	TGTGCCAGCACGACCGCGGCGGGAAACACAGATACGCAGTATTTT
.	TRBJ2-1	.	TRBV5-5	CASSGDGTALDEQFF	TGTGCCAGCAGCGGGGACGGGACGGCCCTGGATGAGCAGTTCTTC
.	TRBJ2-2	.	TRBV5-4	CASSLGAGSNTGELFF	TGTGCCAGCAGCTTGGGGGCTGGGTCCAACACCGGGGAGCTGTTTTTT
TRBD1	TRBJ1-2	.	TRBV5-1	CASSPGTGGINGYTF	TGCGCCAGCAGCCCCGGGACAGGCGGGATAAATGGCTACACCTTC
TRBD1	TRBJ2-5	many	TRBV10-3	CAISEPGQGVGTQYF	TGTGCCATCAGTGAGCCGGGACAGGGGGTAGGGACCCAGTACTTC
.	TRBJ1-4	.	TRBV3-1	CASSRGFTNEKLFF	TGTGCCAGCAGCCGGGGTTTCACTAATGAAAAACTGTTTTTT
.	TRBJ2-7	few	TRBV11-1	CASRALGPPYEQYF	TGTGCCAGCAGAGCCCTTGGACCTCCCTACGAGCAGTACTTC
TRBD1	TRBJ1-6	few	TRBV20-1	CSVRQGLISPLHF	TGCAGCGTCCGACAGGGGCTTATTTCACCCCTCCACTTT
.	TRBJ1-2	.	TRBV29-1	CSVEDPGREGGYTF	TGCAGCGTTGAAGACCCAGGGAGGGAAGGCGGCTACACCTTC
.	TRBJ2-5	once	TRBV10-3	CAISESIQGSRETQYF	TGTGCCATCAGTGAGTCGATTCAGGGGAGTCGAGAGACCCAGTACTTC
.	TRBJ1-2	few	TRBV20-1	CSARDGAGFYGYTF	TGCAGTGCTAGAGATGGGGCAGGGTTTTATGGCTACACCTTC
.	TRBJ2-7	.	TRBV20-1	CSARVGPATTGQYF	TGCAGTGCTAGAGTGGGGCCAGCGACTACGGGGCAGTACTTC
TRBD1	TRBJ2-1	few	TRBV7-9	CASSLGTGGGEQFF	TGTGCCAGCAGCTTAGGGACAGGGGGCGGTGAGCAGTTCTTC
.	TRBJ2-7	few	TRBV4-3	CASSQGMVRYEQYF	TGCGCCAGCAGCCAAGGAATGGTCCGCTACGAGCAGTACTTC
TRBD2	TRBJ2-7	.	TRBV27	CASRASGSPYEQYF	TGTGCCAGCAGGGCTAGCGGGAGCCCCTACGAGCAGTACTTC
.	TRBJ1-5	few	TRBV6-1	CASSEARVSNQPQHF	TGTGCCAGCAGTGAAGCCAGGGTTAGCAATCAGCCCCAGCATTTT
.	TRBJ2-5	.	TRBV12-3/TRBV12-4	CASSLAGGPPETQYF	TGTGCCAGCAGTTTAGCGGGGGGGCCCCCAGAGACCCAGTACTTC
TRBD2	TRBJ2-3	.	TRBV4-3	CASSQDLRGFTDTQYF	TGCGCCAGCAGCCAAGATTTGCGGGGGTTCACAGATACGCAGTATTTT
.	TRBJ1-1	few	TRBV7-9	CASSSSGNSPEAFF	TGTGCCAGCAGCTCCTCAGGCAATTCCCCTGAAGCTTTCTTT
TRBD2	TRBJ2-2	.	TRBV4-1	CASSPSGRVSNTGELFF	TGCGCCAGCAGCCCCTCGGGGAGGGTGTCGAACACCGGGGAGCTGTTTTTT
TRBD1	TRBJ2-2	few	TRBV6-2/TRBV6-3	CASKHPPGQGAGELFF	TGTGCCAGCAAGCATCCGCCGGGACAGGGGGCCGGGGAGCTGTTTTTT
.	TRBJ2-7	.	TRBV7-2	CASSSFSYEQYF	TGTGCCAGCAGTTCCTTCTCCTACGAGCAGTACTTC
.	TRBJ2-7	few	TRBV7-2	CASSISREEQYF	TGTGCCAGCAGCATATCAAGGGAGGAGCAGTACTTC
.	TRBJ2-3	few	TRBV9	CASSGRAGNTDTQYF	TGTGCCAGCAGCGGCAGGGCGGGGAACACAGATACGCAGTATTTT
.	TRBJ2-5	.	TRBV11-2	CASSLGVGVETQYF	TGTGCCAGCAGCTTAGGTGTAGGGGTGGAGACCCAGTACTTC
TRBD1	TRBJ2-7	.	TRBV6-2/TRBV6-3	CASSPPPGTGQTYEQYF	TGTGCCAGCAGTCCCCCTCCCGGGACAGGACAAACCTACGAGCAGTACTTC
.	TRBJ2-7	.	TRBV7-2	CASSSPYRVDNYEQYF	TGTGCCAGCAGCTCCCCCTACAGGGTGGATAATTACGAGCAGTACTTC
TRBD2	TRBJ2-6	.	TRBV4-1	CASSQGGGPSGANVLTF	TGCGCCAGCAGCCAAGGCGGGGGGCCCTCTGGGGCCAACGTCCTGACTTTC
.	TRBJ2-1	few	TRBV18	CASSPGTGYPNEQFF	TGTGCCAGCTCACCAGGAACAGGGTATCCCAATGAGCAGTTCTTC
TRBD1	TRBJ2-5	many	TRBV24-1	CATSEGGTGQETQYF	TGTGCCACCAGTGAGGGTGGGACAGGGCAAGAGACCCAGTACTTC
.	TRBJ2-5	.	TRBV5-5	CASSWAWRSETQYF	TGTGCCAGCAGCTGGGCGTGGCGGTCGGAGACCCAGTACTTC